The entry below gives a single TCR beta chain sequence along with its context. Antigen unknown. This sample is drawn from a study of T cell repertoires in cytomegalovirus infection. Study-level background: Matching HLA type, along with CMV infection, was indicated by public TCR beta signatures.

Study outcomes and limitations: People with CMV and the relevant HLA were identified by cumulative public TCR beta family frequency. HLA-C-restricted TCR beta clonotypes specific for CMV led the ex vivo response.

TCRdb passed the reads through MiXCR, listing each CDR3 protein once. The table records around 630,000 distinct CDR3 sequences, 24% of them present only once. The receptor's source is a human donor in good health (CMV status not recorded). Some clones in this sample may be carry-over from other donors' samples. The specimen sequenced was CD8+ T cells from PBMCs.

DNA for the CDR3: TGTGCTAGTGGTTTGGTACTGGGGTATTCCTACAATGAGCAGTTCTTC. Amino acid sequence: CASGLVLGYSYNEQFF. This chain uses TRBV12-5 with TRBJ2-1, with D unresolved. This CDR3 comprises 16 residues. V was trimmed by 0 bases and J by 1 base, leaving 10 bases between them. Germline V lookup: CDR1 LGHNT, CDR2 FRNRAP. Combining the CDR3 with reference TRBV12-5 and TRBJ2-1 gives the whole variable domain DARVTQTPRHKVTEMGQEVTMRCQPILGHNTVFWYRQTMMQGLELLAYFRNRAPLDDSGMPKDRFSAEMPDATLATLKIQPSEPRDSAVYFCASGLVLGYSYNEQFFGPGTRLTVL.